The following is a T cell receptor (beta chain) sequence with its context. Its antigen is as yet unknown. MiXCR was run by TCRdb on the reads, yielding one entry per CDR3 protein. Here the sample spans over 40,000 distinct CDR3 sequences, around 18% being singletons. This specimen comes from a study of T cell repertoires in cytomegalovirus infection. Study-level background: Recently identified HLA-C-restricted CMV epitopes were among the peptides used. A matching HLA type, together with CMV infection, was signaled by public TCR beta signatures. The study's findings and limits: Frequencies of public TCR beta families were cumulated, and this identified carriers of CMV plus the relevant HLA. Within the response measured ex vivo, HLA-C-restricted CMV-specific TCR beta clonotypes were dominant.

The sequenced sample was CD8+ T cells from cultured PBMCs, obtained from culture after CMV antigen stimulation. The TCR originated in a human donor in good health (CMV status not recorded). Some clones in this sample may be carry-over from other donors' samples.

In DNA, the CDR3 is TGTGCCAGCAGCTCCACTAGCGGGGCAGAGACCCAGTACTTC. Translation: CASSSTSGAETQYF. This rearrangement joins TRBV7-3 to TRBJ2-5; 10 bases map to TRBD2. The CDR3 consists of 14 residues. Trimming took 4 bases from V and 4 from J; bases not matched to a gene: 3. The germline V gene has CDR1 SGHTA and CDR2 FQGTGA.